Listed below are T cell receptor beta chains from one sample, sequenced in a study of T cell responses to AZD1222 COVID-19 vaccine. Generated by immunoSEQ multiplex PCR, the TCRdb table keeps only in-frame clones and is missing some. Of about 130,000 clones listed, 88% were seen once; the top ten hold approximately 8%. This specimen consisted of peripheral blood, obtained on day 0 of AZD1222 vaccination. The receptors were sampled from an adult in good health. Each CDR3 is given with its conserved first and last residue. The order of the fields is V gene, clone size, J gene, D gene, CDR3 DNA, CDR3 protein. The D gene is left open where the match is weak. Clone size appears in some rows only: once, few, many, or a class for an expanded clone.

>TRBV24-1|-|TRBJ1-4|TRBD1
TGTGCCACCAGTGACCGAAAGGGGACAGGGAGCGAAAAACTGTTTTTT
CATSDRKGTGSEKLFF
>TRBV12-5|-|TRBJ1-4|-
TGTGCTAGTGGTTTGAAAGAACCCCCGGCCACCGAAAAACTGTTTTTT
CASGLKEPPATEKLFF
>TRBV6-5|-|TRBJ2-7|TRBD2
TGTGCCAGCAGTTACTCGGGACTAGCGGGAGGACTTGAGCAGTACTTC
CASSYSGLAGGLEQYF
>TRBV10-3|few|TRBJ1-2|TRBD1
TGTGCCATCAGTGATGCGGGACAGGGTGTCTATGGCTACACCTTC
CAISDAGQGVYGYTF
>TRBV7-2|once|TRBJ2-7|-
TGTGCCAGCAGCTTCGGACAGCCCAGCTACGAGCAGTACTTC
CASSFGQPSYEQYF
>TRBV6-5|-|TRBJ2-7|TRBD2
TGTGCCAGCAGGCCCCTGGGACTAGCGGGAGCTCAGCAGTACTTC
CASRPLGLAGAQQYF
>TRBV6-5|-|TRBJ2-7|-
TGTGCCAGCAGTCCCCGCGACGGAGGGTACGAGCAGTACTTC
CASSPRDGGYEQYF
>TRBV19|-|TRBJ2-7|-
TGTGCCAGTAGTATGGCCAAGTCCCCCTCCTACGAGCAGTACTTC
CASSMAKSPSYEQYF
>TRBV4-2|once|TRBJ2-7|-
TGTGCCAGCAGCCAAGATTGGGGTAGCGGCTACGAGCAGTACTTC
CASSQDWGSGYEQYF
>TRBV9|-|TRBJ1-1|TRBD1
TGTGCCAGCAGCGTAGTACAGGGGTTTTGGTGGAACACTGAAGCTTTCTTT
CASSVVQGFWWNTEAFF
>TRBV5-1|-|TRBJ2-7|-
TGCGCCAGCAGCTTGTTGGGACATAACGAGCAGTACTTC
CASSLLGHNEQYF
>TRBV6-5|-|TRBJ2-2|-
TGTGCCAGCAGTTACTCGGAAATACGCACCGGGGAGCTGTTTTTT
CASSYSEIRTGELFF
>TRBV9|-|TRBJ1-5|-
TGTGCCAGCAGCCGGGGGGTTAGCAATCAGCCCCAGCATTTT
CASSRGVSNQPQHF
>TRBV10-3|-|TRBJ2-2|TRBD1
TGTGCCATCAGTACAGGGGGCGCCTACACCGGGGAGCTGTTTTTT
CAISTGGAYTGELFF
>TRBV28|-|TRBJ1-6|TRBD1
TGTGCCAGCAGCCCCGGACAGGGTCGGTCACCCCTCCACTTT
CASSPGQGRSPLHF
>TRBV5-1|-|TRBJ2-5|-
TGCGCCAGCAGCTTGCTGGGACAACAGCAAGAGACCCAGTACTTC
CASSLLGQQQETQYF
>TRBV10-2|-|TRBJ1-3|-
TGCGCCAGCAGTGAGGGGGCTTCTGGGGCTGGAAACACCATATATTTT
CASSEGASGAGNTIYF
>TRBV12-3/TRBV12-4|-|TRBJ2-7|-
TGTGCCAGCAGTTTAGATTCTCCTGGCGAGCAGTACTTC
CASSLDSPGEQYF
>TRBV18|-|TRBJ1-4|TRBD1
TGTGCCAGCTCACTACGGACAGGGAAAGGAGAAAAACTGTTTTTT
CASSLRTGKGEKLFF
>TRBV28|-|TRBJ1-2|-
TGTGCCAGCAGTTTGCCCCGAGGGCCTCATGGCTACACCTTC
CASSLPRGPHGYTF
>TRBV2|-|TRBJ2-2|TRBD1
TGTGCCAGCAGCTCCGGGACAGGGGTTGGCACCGGGGAGCTGTTTTTT
CASSSGTGVGTGELFF
>TRBV11-2|-|TRBJ2-7|TRBD2
TGTGCCAGCAGCTTCGGACTAGCGGGAGAGTACGAGCAGTACTTC
CASSFGLAGEYEQYF
>TRBV11-3|-|TRBJ2-5|TRBD1
TGTGCCAGCAGCCTTCAGGGGGTGTCAGAGACCCAGTACTTC
CASSLQGVSETQYF
>TRBV5-1|-|TRBJ2-5|TRBD2
TGCGCCAGCGCGCGGGGGACTCACCAAGAGACCCAGTACTTC
CASARGTHQETQYF
>TRBV25-1|once|TRBJ1-4|-
TGTGCCAGTGCTGGGGTGGGTACTAATGAAAAACTGTTTTTT
CASAGVGTNEKLFF
>TRBV27|-|TRBJ2-2|TRBD1
TGTGCCAGCAGTTCCAGGGGGCTGGGGACCGGGGAGCTGTTTTTT
CASSSRGLGTGELFF
>TRBV5-1|-|TRBJ1-1|-
TGCGCCAGCAGCTTGGAAGGGGATCTTACTGAAGCTTTCTTT
CASSLEGDLTEAFF
>TRBV10-1|few|TRBJ1-1|-
TGCGCCAGCATTCCCGGGACGGTAGAAGCTTTCTTT
CASIPGTVEAFF
>TRBV9|-|TRBJ2-5|TRBD2
TGTGCCAGCAGCGCGACCCCTCCTTTCGGGAGGGAAGAGACCCAGTACTTC
CASSATPPFGREETQYF
>TRBV9|few|TRBJ2-4|TRBD1
TGTGCCAGCAGCCGAGGCGGACAGGGGGTAAGAAACATTCAGTACTTC
CASSRGGQGVRNIQYF
>TRBV7-9|-|TRBJ2-5|-
TGTGCCAGCAGCTTTCCTGGGGCAGGGAGAGAGACCCAGTACTTC
CASSFPGAGRETQYF
>TRBV6-5|-|TRBJ2-7|TRBD1
TGTGCCACCGTGACCGGACAGGGATACGAGCAGTACTTC
CATVTGQGYEQYF
>TRBV19|-|TRBJ1-5|-
TGTGCCAGTAGTAATTCGCCGGGGGCCGGAGGTAATCAGCCCCAGCATTTT
CASSNSPGAGGNQPQHF
>TRBV6-5|-|TRBJ2-7|TRBD1
TGTGCCAGCAGTTACTCGTCGGGACAGTACTCCTACGAGCAGTACTTC
CASSYSSGQYSYEQYF
>TRBV6-6|-|TRBJ2-1|-
TGTGCCAGCAGTTACGTTGGGGGTGACGGGGAGCAGTTCTTC
CASSYVGGDGEQFF
>TRBV19|few|TRBJ2-5|-
TGTGCCAGTAGTATTGAGGGGGAGACCCAGTACTTC
CASSIEGETQYF
>TRBV18|-|TRBJ1-1|-
TGTGCCAGCTCACCCACGTTCGTGGGGATGAACACTGAAGCTTTCTTT
CASSPTFVGMNTEAFF
>TRBV10-3|-|TRBJ2-1|TRBD1
TGTGCCACCCCTCGAGGGGGCAGGACAAAGAGCTCCTACAATGAGCAGTTCTTC
CATPRGGRTKSSYNEQFF
>TRBV5-1|-|TRBJ1-6|TRBD1
TGCGCCAGCAGCCCGGGTGACAGGGATAATTCACCCCTCCACTTT
CASSPGDRDNSPLHF
>TRBV11-2|-|TRBJ1-2|-
TGTGCCAGCAGCACGGCAGGGCACTATGGCTACACCTTC
CASSTAGHYGYTF
>TRBV7-3|once|TRBJ2-3|TRBD1
TGTGCCAGCAGCTTAACGAAAGGGACAGGGGGAACAGATACGCAGTATTTT
CASSLTKGTGGTDTQYF
>TRBV11-3|-|TRBJ1-1|-
TGTGCCAGCAGCTTAGATCATGAAACTGAAGCTTTCTTT
CASSLDHETEAFF
>TRBV6-5|-|TRBJ2-5|-
TGTGCCAGCACCTCACCTCAAGAGACCCAGTACTTC
CASTSPQETQYF
>TRBV7-9|-|TRBJ1-1|-
TGTGCCAGCAGCCCATCGACAGGACAGAACACTGAAGCTTTCTTT
CASSPSTGQNTEAFF
>TRBV7-9|-|TRBJ2-6|TRBD1
TGTGCCAGCAGCTTGTCTACACAGGGGCAGCATGGGGCCAACGTCCTGACTTTC
CASSLSTQGQHGANVLTF
>TRBV11-2|-|TRBJ2-2|-
TGTGCCAGCAGCTTAGATTTACCCGCCGGGGAGCTGTTTTTT
CASSLDLPAGELFF